This T cell receptor (beta chain) appears in the sequencing data of a study of blood T cell repertoires in COVID-19. Across the study: Sites across the United States, Italy and Spain contributed samples from acute and convalescent COVID-19.

V shed 5 bases, J shed 5 bases, and the junction held 2 bases outside the gene matches. The germline V gene encodes CDR1 MDHEN and CDR2 SYDVKM. The CDR3 is 12 residues long. Study processing details: By means of reference gene primer amplification, nucleated cell counts were estimated. Repertoires were generated with immunoSEQ multiplex PCR, while TCRdb's copy carries only in-frame clones and drops some. Clone size and V and J calls were adopted from that table, with D and trimming inferred from the DNA. The sample holds about 140,000 clones, about 86% seen once. Sequences were obtained from peripheral blood. The chain has TRBV28 and TRBJ2-7; 8 bases are shared with TRBD2. The sequence came from a woman aged 45-60 years with active or convalescent COVID-19. CDR3 residues: CASSRREDEQYF. The CDR3 nucleotides read TGTGCCAGCAGTCGGCGGGAGGACGAGCAGTACTTC.